This is a list of T cell receptor beta chains from one sample in a study of blood T cell repertoires in COVID-19. Sequenced by immunoSEQ multiplex PCR; TCRdb stores in-frame clones only, minus some. The table includes about 45,000 clones, 83% detected once. Sequencing was carried out using peripheral blood. Every receptor here comes from a man older than 75 in a cohort sampled during active COVID-19. CDR3s leave out the opening cysteine and the closing phenylalanine or tryptophan. Size is omitted from some rows. Given values are once, few, many or a class for expanded clones.

V gene,clone size,J gene,CDR3 protein
TRBV18,NA,TRBJ1-3,ASSPLSRRQSSGNTIY
TRBV5-4,NA,TRBJ2-7,ASSLRVAGGLSYEQY
TRBV5-6,NA,TRBJ2-3,ASSFRDRGTDTQY
TRBV7-2,NA,TRBJ1-4,ASSYRQGGTEKLF
TRBV10-3,NA,TRBJ1-5,AISRDRAANQPQH
TRBV21-1,NA,TRBJ1-1,ASSPGTGGTEAF
TRBV2,NA,TRBJ2-1,ARKIRPQEGEQF
TRBV29-1,NA,TRBJ2-5,SVEPGTGVETQY
TRBV6-2/TRBV6-3,NA,TRBJ2-7,ASSYPDFSYEQY
TRBV5-1,NA,TRBJ1-1,ASSLVGAGDRAPEAF
TRBV5-1,NA,TRBJ1-4,ASRREATNEKLF
TRBV14,NA,TRBJ1-6,ASSQVSGSPLH
TRBV10-1,NA,TRBJ1-6,ASPGGLCDNSPLH
TRBV5-1,few,TRBJ1-4,ASSDGQGAGEKLF
TRBV11-2,few,TRBJ2-7,ASSPLQGPYEQY
TRBV7-6,NA,TRBJ2-5,ASSLWTEETQY
TRBV28,NA,TRBJ1-4,ASRPPTGNEKLF